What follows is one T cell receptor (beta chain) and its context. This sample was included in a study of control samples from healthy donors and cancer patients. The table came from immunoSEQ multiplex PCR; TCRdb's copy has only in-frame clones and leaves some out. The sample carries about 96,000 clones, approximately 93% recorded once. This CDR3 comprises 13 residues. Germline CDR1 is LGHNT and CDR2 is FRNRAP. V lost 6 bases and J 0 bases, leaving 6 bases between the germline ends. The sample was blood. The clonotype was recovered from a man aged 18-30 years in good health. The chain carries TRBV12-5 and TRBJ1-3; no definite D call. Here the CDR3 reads CASGRDSGNTIYF. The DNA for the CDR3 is TGTGCTAGTGGCAGAGACTCTGGAAACACCATATATTTT.